A selection of T cell receptor beta chains follows, all from one sample in a study of cytomegalovirus exposure and HLA in healthy donors. The table came from immunoSEQ multiplex PCR; TCRdb's copy has only in-frame clones and leaves some out. Counted here are fewer than 200,000 clones, around 75% occurring once; the ten biggest clones make up 2.9%. The sequenced sample consisted of PBMCs. All receptors derive from a female donor in good health and CMV-seronegative. CDR3s include the opening cysteine and the closing phenylalanine or tryptophan. D genes are given only for firm matches. Rows give clone size only sometimes, using once, few, many, or a class for an expanded clone.

V	J	D	size	DNA	CDR3
TRBV14	TRBJ1-1	.	.	TGTGCCAGCAGTCTAGGGGGGGCTGAAGCTTTCTTT	CASSLGGAEAFF
TRBV6-1	TRBJ2-7	.	once	TGTGCCAGCTCCCGGGACACCCGCGTCTACGAGCAGTACTTC	CASSRDTRVYEQYF
TRBV2	TRBJ2-5	TRBD1	.	TGTGCCAGCAGGGAGGACAGGGGCGGAGAGACCCAGTACTTC	CASREDRGGETQYF
TRBV30	TRBJ1-3	.	.	TGTGCCTGGAGAGGACGGGGGAGCTCTGGAAACACCATATATTTT	CAWRGRGSSGNTIYF
TRBV19	TRBJ1-2	.	.	TGTGCCAGTAGCTCCCAGGCTACGAGCTATGGCTACACCTTC	CASSSQATSYGYTF
TRBV4-2	TRBJ2-3	.	few	TGTGCCAGCAGCCTTTCTAGCGACCGCACAGATACGCAGTATTTT	CASSLSSDRTDTQYF
TRBV6-5	TRBJ1-2	TRBD1	.	TGTGCCAGCGGGACAGGGGGAGGCTACACCTTC	CASGTGGGYTF
TRBV29-1	TRBJ1-5	.	.	TGCAGCGTTGCGGGCGGGAATAGCAATCAGCCCCAGCATTTT	CSVAGGNSNQPQHF
TRBV7-6	TRBJ2-1	.	.	TGTGCCAGCAGCTCCCCAACTTTTGGCGGTGAGCAGTTCTTC	CASSSPTFGGEQFF
TRBV27	TRBJ1-1	TRBD1	.	TGTGCCAGCAGTTCATGGACAGGGACTGAAGCTTTCTTT	CASSSWTGTEAFF
TRBV27	TRBJ1-2	TRBD1	.	TGTGCCAGCAGTTTAAAGACCCAGGGACAGGGCTACACCTTC	CASSLKTQGQGYTF
TRBV19	TRBJ2-3	.	few	TGTGCCAGTAGTATTCGGGGGGATACGCAGTATTTT	CASSIRGDTQYF
TRBV6-5	TRBJ1-1	.	few	TGTGCCAGCAGTCAGCAAGGGGGTCCGAGGACTGAAGCTTTCTTT	CASSQQGGPRTEAFF
TRBV5-1	TRBJ2-1	TRBD2	few	TGCGCCAGCGGACTAGCGGGAAAAAATGAGCAGTTCTTC	CASGLAGKNEQFF
TRBV2	TRBJ1-5	.	.	TGTGCCAGCAGTAGGACTAGTAATAGCAATCAGCCCCAGCATTTT	CASSRTSNSNQPQHF
TRBV5-1	TRBJ2-7	.	.	TGCGCCAGCAGCTTGGACGTCTCCTACGAGCAGTACTTC	CASSLDVSYEQYF
TRBV11-1	TRBJ1-1	.	.	TGTGCCAGCAGCGAGACAGAATGGAACACTGAAGCTTTCTTT	CASSETEWNTEAFF
TRBV5-1	TRBJ2-1	.	few	TGCGCCAGCAGCCCCCCAGGATACAATGAGCAGTTCTTC	CASSPPGYNEQFF
TRBV6-1	TRBJ1-3	.	.	TGTGCCAGCAGTGACGGTGCCACCATATATTTT	CASSDGATIYF
TRBV12-5	TRBJ1-5	TRBD1	.	TGTGCTAGTGGACTAGGACAGGGGTCTCTAGAGCCCCAGCATTTT	CASGLGQGSLEPQHF
TRBV9	TRBJ2-7	.	.	TGTGCCAGCAGCGTAGCTTTGGACACTATCTACGAGCAGTACTTC	CASSVALDTIYEQYF
TRBV5-1	TRBJ1-2	.	once	TGCGCCAGCAGCTTGGATGGAGGGGGGGATGGCTACACCTTC	CASSLDGGGDGYTF
TRBV5-1	TRBJ2-1	TRBD1	.	TGCGCCAGCAGCGCCGGGACAGGGGGCCCTCAGTTCTTC	CASSAGTGGPQFF
TRBV19	TRBJ1-2	.	once	TGTGCCAGTAGTATGAGACACGAACGCTATGGCTACACCTTC	CASSMRHERYGYTF
TRBV23-1	TRBJ1-4	TRBD1	once	TGCGCCAGCAGTCAACACCGGCCCTCCGGACAGGGATCTGAAAAACTGTTTTTT	CASSQHRPSGQGSEKLFF
TRBV6-6	TRBJ1-1	.	.	TGTGCCAGCAGTTATAGGGGGTTTGGCACTGAAGCTTTCTTT	CASSYRGFGTEAFF
TRBV10-3	TRBJ2-1	TRBD2	few	TGTGCCATCAAAAGCGGGAGCTTCGATGAGCAGTTCTTC	CAIKSGSFDEQFF
TRBV7-9	TRBJ2-2	TRBD1	.	TGTTCCAGCAGCGCGACAGGGTTGGGCACCGGGGAGCTGTTTTTT	CSSSATGLGTGELFF
TRBV30	TRBJ2-2	.	.	TGTGCCTGGAGTAAGGACACCTTCTCCGGGGAGCTGTTTTTT	CAWSKDTFSGELFF
TRBV6-5	TRBJ2-7	.	few	TGTGCCAGCAGTCCCCAGAGGACTGAGCAGTACTTC	CASSPQRTEQYF